The rows below give T cell receptor beta chains drawn from one sample of a study of T cell responses to AZD1222 COVID-19 vaccine. Libraries were prepared by immunoSEQ multiplex PCR; TCRdb keeps only in-frame clonotypes and omits some of them. The data show more than 95,000 clones, 85% to 90% seen once. The material was peripheral blood, obtained 28 days after the second AZD1222 dose. These receptors were obtained from an adult who received the AZD1222 COVID-19 vaccine. Both conserved end residues are part of each CDR3. Each record gives: clone size, V gene, D gene, J gene, CDR3 DNA, CDR3 protein. A D gene is named only where the DNA matches it firmly. Some rows mark clone size as missing; the rest say once, few, many or name a class of expanded clone.

NA	TRBV27	NA	TRBJ2-1	TGTGCCAGCAGTTTATCGAACGGAGGTTCCAATGAGCAGTTCTTC	CASSLSNGGSNEQFF
NA	TRBV18	TRBD1	TRBJ1-2	TGTGCCAGCTCACTCGGACAGGGGGCGTCGGGCTACACCTTC	CASSLGQGASGYTF
NA	TRBV6-4	NA	TRBJ2-3	TGTGCCAGCAGTCCCTCGATGGTTGATACGCAGTATTTT	CASSPSMVDTQYF
few	TRBV7-9	TRBD2	TRBJ2-2	TGTGCCAGCAACCCCGGACTAGCTCGTACCGGGGAGCTGTTTTTT	CASNPGLARTGELFF
NA	TRBV7-8	NA	TRBJ1-1	TGTGCCAGCAGCTTAAATATGGTTGAGGGCACTGAAGCTTTCTTT	CASSLNMVEGTEAFF
NA	TRBV11-2	NA	TRBJ2-5	TGTGCCAGCAGCTTTAGTCGGGAAGAGACCCAGTACTTC	CASSFSREETQYF
NA	TRBV5-6	NA	TRBJ2-5	TGTGCCAGCAGCTTGGCGGAGACCCAGTACTTC	CASSLAETQYF
NA	TRBV24-1	NA	TRBJ1-1	TGTGCCACCAGTGAGGCAGGACGGACTGAAGCTTTCTTT	CATSEAGRTEAFF
NA	TRBV28	NA	TRBJ1-1	TGTGCCAGCAGTTCGCCGGCAAACACTGAAGCTTTCTTT	CASSSPANTEAFF
NA	TRBV25-1	NA	TRBJ2-5	TGTGCCAGCAGTGAGGGGGGTCGGTGGGAGACCCAGTACTTC	CASSEGGRWETQYF
NA	TRBV5-6	NA	TRBJ1-5	TGTGCCAGCAGCCCCCGATGGGGAGATCAGCCCCAGCATTTT	CASSPRWGDQPQHF
NA	TRBV10-2	NA	TRBJ2-7	TGCGCCAGCAGAGCTTACGTTGGGGCGGGGAACGAGCAGTACTTC	CASRAYVGAGNEQYF
NA	TRBV30	NA	TRBJ1-2	TGTGCCTGGGGGACGCGGGACGGCCCTTTCTATGGCTACACCTTC	CAWGTRDGPFYGYTF
NA	TRBV18	NA	TRBJ2-3	TGTGCCAGCTCACCACGGCTTTCTACAGATACGCAGTATTTT	CASSPRLSTDTQYF
NA	TRBV7-2	NA	TRBJ1-2	TGTGCCAGCAGCTTCGGGGTTGGAGGCTACACCTTC	CASSFGVGGYTF
NA	TRBV28	TRBD2	TRBJ2-3	TGTGCCAGCGGGCCCGGGGGGATGAGTGGCACAGATACGCAGTATTTT	CASGPGGMSGTDTQYF
NA	TRBV30	NA	TRBJ1-1	TGTGCCTGGGCGCCCCGGGCTGAAGCTTTCTTT	CAWAPRAEAFF
NA	TRBV15	NA	TRBJ2-1	TGTGCCACCAGCAGGGGGGGACAATACAATGAGCAGTTCTTC	CATSRGGQYNEQFF
NA	TRBV4-1	TRBD2	TRBJ2-7	TGCGCCAGCAGCCCGGGGACTAGCGGGGGGAACTACGAGCAGTACTTC	CASSPGTSGGNYEQYF
NA	TRBV12-5	NA	TRBJ1-5	TGTGCTAGTGCCCAGATGGGGGGCAATCAGCCCCAGCATTTT	CASAQMGGNQPQHF
medium-sized	TRBV7-9	TRBD2	TRBJ2-1	TGTGCCAGCAGCTTCGACGGGGGGAGGGATGAGCAGTTCTTC	CASSFDGGRDEQFF
NA	TRBV4-1	NA	TRBJ2-5	TGCGCCAGCAGCCAAGACAGAGACCAAGAGACCCAGTACTTC	CASSQDRDQETQYF
NA	TRBV5-4	NA	TRBJ1-4	TGTGCCAGCAGCTTAGGATCAGGGACTAATGAAAAACTGTTTTTT	CASSLGSGTNEKLFF
NA	TRBV19	NA	TRBJ2-7	TGTGCCAGTAGTATCCCCGGGACCCCCTACGAGCAGTACTTC	CASSIPGTPYEQYF
NA	TRBV5-1	NA	TRBJ1-2	TGCGCCAGCAGAAGAGACAGTTACGGCTACACCTTC	CASRRDSYGYTF
NA	TRBV15	NA	TRBJ1-2	TGTGCCACCAGCAGAAGGGGGGGTCTTAACTATGGCTACACCTTC	CATSRRGGLNYGYTF
NA	TRBV9	TRBD2	TRBJ2-5	TGTGCCAGCAGCGTAGCTAGCGGGGGGGCCGAGACCCAGTACTTC	CASSVASGGAETQYF
NA	TRBV7-9	NA	TRBJ2-5	TGTGCCAGCAGCCTTCAAACAGGTTCAGAGGAGACCCAGTACTTC	CASSLQTGSEETQYF
NA	TRBV7-8	NA	TRBJ1-5	TGTGCCAGCAGCTTAGCAAGACTCGGCAATCAGCCCCAGCATTTT	CASSLARLGNQPQHF
NA	TRBV4-1	TRBD2	TRBJ2-5	TGCGCCAGCAGCCAAGTCCCTAGCGGGGGGGCCAGGGAGACCCAGTACTTC	CASSQVPSGGARETQYF
NA	TRBV30	NA	TRBJ1-2	TGTGCCTCGGCCCGAAACAGGGAACCCTACACCTTC	CASARNREPYTF
NA	TRBV29-1	NA	TRBJ2-3	TGCAGCGTTTATTTCCGGGGTACTTGGTCAGATACGCAGTATTTT	CSVYFRGTWSDTQYF